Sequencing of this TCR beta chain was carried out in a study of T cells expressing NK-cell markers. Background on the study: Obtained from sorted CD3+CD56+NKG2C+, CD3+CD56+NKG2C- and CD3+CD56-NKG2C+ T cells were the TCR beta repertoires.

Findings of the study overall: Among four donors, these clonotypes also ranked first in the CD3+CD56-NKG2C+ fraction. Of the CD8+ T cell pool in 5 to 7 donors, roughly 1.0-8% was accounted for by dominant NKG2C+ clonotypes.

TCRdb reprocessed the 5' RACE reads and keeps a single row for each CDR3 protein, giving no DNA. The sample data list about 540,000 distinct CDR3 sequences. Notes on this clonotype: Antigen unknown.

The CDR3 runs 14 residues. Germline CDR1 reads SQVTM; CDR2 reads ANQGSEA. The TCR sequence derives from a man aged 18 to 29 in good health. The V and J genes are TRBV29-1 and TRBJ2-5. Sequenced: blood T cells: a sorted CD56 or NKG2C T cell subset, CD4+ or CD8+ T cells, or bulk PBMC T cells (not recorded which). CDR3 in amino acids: CSVLSMDLQETQYF.